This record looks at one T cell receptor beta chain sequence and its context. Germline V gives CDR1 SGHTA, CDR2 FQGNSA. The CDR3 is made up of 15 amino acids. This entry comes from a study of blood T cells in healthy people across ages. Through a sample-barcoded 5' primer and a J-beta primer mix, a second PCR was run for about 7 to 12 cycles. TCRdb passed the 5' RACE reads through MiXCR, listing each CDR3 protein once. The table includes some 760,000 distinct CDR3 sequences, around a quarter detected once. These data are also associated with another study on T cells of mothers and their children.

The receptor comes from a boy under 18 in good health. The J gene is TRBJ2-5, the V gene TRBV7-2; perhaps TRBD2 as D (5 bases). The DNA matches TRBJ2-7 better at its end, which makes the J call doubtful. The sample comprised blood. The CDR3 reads CASSFQRYSSYEQYF. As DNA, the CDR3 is TGTGCCAGCAGCTTTCAGCGGTACTCCTCCTACGAGCAGTACTTC.